A selection of T cell receptor beta chains follows, all from one sample in a study of blood T cell repertoires in COVID-19. Libraries were prepared by immunoSEQ multiplex PCR; TCRdb keeps only in-frame clonotypes and omits some of them. Seen here are tens of thousands of clones, 75% to 95% observed once, and the top ten hold roughly 2%. Sequenced input: peripheral blood. These receptors were collected from a woman between 45 and 60 years old in a cohort sampled during active COVID-19. The CDR3 runs from the conserved cysteine through the conserved F or W. D genes are given only for firm matches. Clone size is given for some rows only: seen once, a few or many times, or a class if the clone is expanded.

>TRBJ2-2|NA|TRBD2|TRBV6-5|15
CASSRGLLNTGELFF
TGTGCCAGCAGTAGGGGACTATTGAACACCGGGGAGCTGTTTTTT
>TRBJ2-1|NA|TRBD1|TRBV5-1|15
CASRRTGGNYNEQFF
TGCGCCAGCAGACGGACAGGGGGAAACTACAATGAGCAGTTCTTC
>TRBJ2-1|NA|TRBD2|TRBV25-1|17
CASSEGGTGRSYNEQFF
TGTGCCAGCAGTGAGGGGGGGACTGGGAGGTCCTACAATGAGCAGTTCTTC
>TRBJ1-5|NA|NA|TRBV6-1|16
CASSESIGVSNQPQHF
TGTGCCAGCAGTGAAAGCATAGGGGTGAGCAATCAGCCCCAGCATTTT
>TRBJ1-5|NA|NA|TRBV5-1|14
CASSLGGTNQPQHF
TGCGCCAGCAGCTTGGGGGGGACAAATCAGCCCCAGCATTTT
>TRBJ2-5|NA|NA|TRBV25-1|17
CASSENDQRGYQETQYF
TGTGCCAGCAGTGAAAATGATCAGAGGGGGTACCAAGAGACCCAGTACTTC
>TRBJ1-2|NA|TRBD1|TRBV30|13
CAWSVISGGGYTF
TGTGCCTGGAGTGTAATCTCAGGGGGTGGCTACACCTTC
>TRBJ2-7|NA|TRBD1|TRBV7-2|16
CASSLWGGSGGWEQYF
TGTGCCAGCAGCCTATGGGGAGGTTCAGGGGGCTGGGAGCAGTACTTC
>TRBJ2-5|NA|NA|TRBV18|14
CASSIQGGQETQYF
TGTGCCAGCTCTATACAGGGTGGGCAAGAGACCCAGTACTTC
>TRBJ2-5|NA|TRBD2|TRBV10-3|13
CATSTSSQETQYF
TGTGCCACGTCGACTAGCAGCCAAGAGACCCAGTACTTC
>TRBJ2-1|NA|NA|TRBV6-5|11
CASSGFGEQFF
TGTGCCAGCTCGGGATTTGGAGAGCAGTTCTTC
>TRBJ1-5|NA|TRBD1|TRBV24-1|15
CATSPGQGAGQPQHF
TGTGCCACCAGTCCGGGACAGGGGGCTGGCCAGCCCCAGCATTTT
>TRBJ2-1|NA|TRBD2|TRBV3-1/TRBV3-2|15
CASSQDTSGGAVQFF
TGTGCCAGCAGCCAAGATACTAGCGGGGGGGCCGTGCAGTTCTTC
>TRBJ1-5|NA|NA|TRBV18|14
CASSPSPPNQPQHF
TGTGCCAGCTCACCCAGTCCTCCAAATCAGCCCCAGCATTTT
>TRBJ1-1|NA|NA|TRBV30|10
CAWGTRGAFF
TGTGCCTGGGGGACCAGGGGTGCTTTCTTT
>TRBJ2-1|NA|NA|TRBV15|13
CATSKDLYNEQFF
TGTGCCACCAGCAAGGACTTGTACAATGAGCAGTTCTTC
>TRBJ2-3|NA|NA|TRBV29-1|15
CSVEEAGVGTDTQYF
TGCAGCGTTGAAGAGGCAGGGGTGGGCACAGATACGCAGTATTTT
>TRBJ2-2|NA|NA|TRBV27|12
CASSFFAGELFF
TGTGCCAGCAGTTTCTTTGCCGGGGAGCTGTTTTTT
>TRBJ1-1|NA|NA|TRBV27|14
CASSAVSRNTEAFF
TGTGCCAGCAGTGCGGTGTCTAGGAACACTGAAGCTTTCTTT
>TRBJ2-7|NA|TRBD1|TRBV24-1|20
CATPRKGQGRELSWFYEQYF
TGTGCCACCCCCCGGAAGGGACAGGGTCGGGAACTCTCTTGGTTCTACGAGCAGTACTTC
>TRBJ2-1|NA|NA|TRBV6-1|15
CASSEAPGAYNEQFF
TGTGCCAGCAGTGAAGCGCCGGGGGCCTACAATGAGCAGTTCTTC
>TRBJ2-3|NA|TRBD2|TRBV6-6|13
CASRREGTDTQYF
TGTGCCAGCAGACGGGAGGGAACAGATACGCAGTATTTT
>TRBJ2-1|NA|TRBD2|TRBV12-5|14
CASNSGRSYNEQFF
TGTGCTAGTAATAGCGGGAGATCCTACAATGAGCAGTTCTTC
>TRBJ2-3|few|TRBD1|TRBV6-2/TRBV6-3|15
CASSGGQVRTDTQYF
TGTGCCAGCAGTGGCGGACAGGTCCGCACAGATACGCAGTATTTT
>TRBJ2-3|NA|NA|TRBV10-1|14
CASSGADGADTQYF
TGCGCCAGCAGTGGGGCCGATGGGGCGGATACGCAGTATTTT
>TRBJ1-4|NA|TRBD1|TRBV11-3|17
CASSQGQSSLTNEKLFF
TGTGCCAGCAGCCAGGGACAGTCGTCCTTAACTAATGAAAAACTGTTTTTT
>TRBJ1-1|NA|TRBD1|TRBV5-4|16
CASKPGQGSRYTEAFF
TGTGCCAGCAAGCCGGGACAGGGGTCGAGGTACACTGAAGCTTTCTTT
>TRBJ1-2|few|NA|TRBV18|14
CASSPPLSGVGYTF
TGTGCCAGCTCACCACCCCTTTCAGGCGTAGGCTACACCTTC
>TRBJ2-2|few|TRBD1|TRBV18|16
CASSRSTHRGGGELFF
TGTGCCAGCTCACGCAGCACGCACAGGGGCGGCGGGGAGCTGTTTTTT
>TRBJ2-6|once|NA|TRBV19|13
CASRTGGANVLTF
TGTGCCAGTAGGACAGGTGGGGCCAACGTCCTGACTTTC
>TRBJ1-3|NA|NA|TRBV7-9|15
CASSEPGTPGNTIYF
TGTGCCAGCAGCGAACCCGGGACACCAGGAAACACCATATATTTT
>TRBJ1-3|NA|NA|TRBV6-1|16
CASSEIRGGSGNTIYF
TGTGCCAGCAGTGAAATCCGAGGAGGTTCCGGAAACACCATATATTTT
>TRBJ1-5|NA|NA|TRBV5-6|15
CASSFWAGPGQPQHF
TGTGCCAGCAGCTTCTGGGCAGGGCCAGGTCAGCCCCAGCATTTT
>TRBJ2-5|NA|NA|TRBV28|15
CASSPGQAGKETQYF
TGTGCCAGCAGCCCCGGTCAGGCGGGCAAAGAGACCCAGTACTTC
>TRBJ1-2|NA|NA|TRBV2|13
CASSVGRDYGYTF
TGTGCCAGCAGTGTCGGCAGGGACTATGGCTACACCTTC
>TRBJ2-1|NA|NA|TRBV21-1|18
CASSKPGVAGARYNEQFF
TGTGCCAGCAGCAAACCCGGGGTAGCGGGAGCCAGGTACAATGAGCAGTTCTTC
>TRBJ2-3|NA|TRBD2|TRBV5-1|15
CASSFSGSKADTQYF
TGCGCCAGCAGCTTTAGCGGGAGTAAGGCAGATACGCAGTATTTT
>TRBJ2-3|once|TRBD1|TRBV5-5|15
CASSPGQGITDTQYF
TGTGCCAGCAGCCCGGGACAGGGTATAACAGATACGCAGTATTTT
>TRBJ2-5|NA|TRBD2|TRBV10-2|17
CASSPGTSGGLGETQYF
TGCGCCAGCAGCCCCGGGACTAGCGGAGGGCTAGGGGAGACCCAGTACTTC
>TRBJ1-2|NA|NA|TRBV7-2|18
CASSLVSSLRQDRYGYTF
TGTGCCAGCAGCTTAGTTTCCAGCCTTAGACAGGATCGTTATGGCTACACCTTC
>TRBJ2-5|NA|TRBD1|TRBV5-5|16
CASSFRPQGRAPTQYF
TGTGCCAGCAGCTTCCGCCCACAGGGGCGCGCGCCGACCCAGTACTTC
>TRBJ1-6|NA|TRBD1|TRBV4-1|14
CASSVGQSNSPLHF
TGCGCCAGCAGCGTGGGACAGTCTAATTCACCCCTCCACTTT
>TRBJ2-1|once|TRBD2|TRBV7-3|16
CASSPLPAGAYNEQFF
TGTGCCAGCAGCCCACTCCCAGCGGGAGCTTACAATGAGCAGTTCTTC
>TRBJ1-1|NA|NA|TRBV12-3/TRBV12-4|13
CASRVSGSTEAFF
TGTGCCAGCAGGGTCTCGGGGAGCACTGAAGCTTTCTTT
>TRBJ2-1|NA|TRBD2|TRBV7-2|15
CASSLGTRAYNEQFF
TGTGCCAGCAGCTTAGGGACTAGAGCCTACAATGAGCAGTTCTTC
>TRBJ1-1|NA|TRBD1|TRBV19|15
CASTRDRGLYTEAFF
TGTGCCAGTACCCGGGACAGGGGGCTTTACACTGAAGCTTTCTTT
>TRBJ2-2|NA|NA|TRBV18|14
CASSLVTSTGELFF
TGTGCCAGCTCACTAGTCACCTCCACCGGGGAGCTGTTTTTT
>TRBJ2-4|NA|NA|TRBV3-1/TRBV3-2|16
CASSRGIPLAKNIQYF
TGTGCCAGCAGCCGCGGGATACCCCTAGCCAAAAACATTCAGTACTTC
>TRBJ1-2|NA|NA|TRBV7-2|15
CASSGLRDIGNGYTF
TGTGCCAGCAGCGGACTTAGAGATATAGGGAATGGCTACACCTTC
>TRBJ2-5|NA|TRBD1|TRBV28|16
CASRRAGQGAVETQYF
TGTGCCAGCAGGCGCGCTGGACAGGGGGCAGTAGAGACCCAGTACTTC
>TRBJ2-7|NA|NA|TRBV5-4|13
CASSPVPDYEQYF
TGTGCCAGCAGCCCAGTCCCCGACTACGAGCAGTACTTC
>TRBJ1-5|few|TRBD1|TRBV29-1|13
CSVGQGDSQPQHF
TGCAGCGTGGGACAGGGAGATAGTCAGCCCCAGCATTTT
>TRBJ1-6|few|NA|TRBV9|16
CASSVATQGRNSPLHF
TGTGCCAGCAGCGTAGCCACACAGGGTCGGAATTCACCCCTCCACTTT
>TRBJ1-1|once|TRBD1|TRBV7-9|15
CASSWGQGRNTEAFF
TGTGCCAGCAGCTGGGGACAGGGGAGGAACACTGAAGCTTTCTTT
>TRBJ2-1|NA|NA|TRBV12-3/TRBV12-4|12
CASSPGFNEQFF
TGTGCCAGCAGCCCGGGGTTCAATGAGCAGTTCTTC
>TRBJ2-3|NA|TRBD2|TRBV5-1|16
CASSGGSGSNTDTQYF
TGCGCCAGCAGCGGGGGGAGCGGGAGTAACACAGATACGCAGTATTTT
>TRBJ2-4|NA|NA|TRBV12-5|16
CASGLVQGGVLDIQYF
TGTGCTAGTGGTTTGGTACAGGGAGGGGTTTTGGACATTCAGTACTTC